Below, one T cell receptor beta chain is given with its context. Its specificity is unknown. Naive CD8 cells lacked CD45RO, underwent positive selection for CCR7 and left out terminally differentiated effector memory CD45RA+ cells. The data stem from a study of shared clonotypes between healthy human individuals. The wider study: Those who served as donors were a couple of women and a few men between the ages of 18 and 49.

Germline values: CDR1 SGHRS, CDR2 YFSETQ. The CDR3 contains 16 residues. Trimming took off 2 bases at V and 3 bases at J, with 16 bases between the two ends. Study results and limitations: Only blood was sampled, and tissue TCR repertoires likely differ from blood ones. As a rule, naive subsets had a larger estimated richness than memory subsets.

Original data processing: ImmunoSEQ yielded junction-only sequences lacking quality scores, so filtering differed. Sequencing used immunoSEQ multiplex PCR; TCRdb keeps in-frame clones, though not all of them. V and J calls and clone size are given by that table; D and trimming were obtained from the DNA. The data contain around 2,100,000 clones, just under 95% of them singletons. V and J are TRBV5-1 and TRBJ2-3; D might be TRBD2 (5 bases). The source material was naive CD8+ T cells sorted from blood. The TCR originated in a man aged 18-30 years in good health. For the CDR3, the DNA is TGCGCCAGCAGCTTCGGGTGGGAGTCAGGAACAGATACGCAGTATTTT. Its protein is CASSFGWESGTDTQYF. Filled out from reference TRBV5-1 and TRBJ2-3, the complete variable domain reads KAGVTQTPRYLIKTRGQQVTLSCSPISGHRSVSWYQQTPGQGLQFLFEYFSETQRNKGNFPGRFSGRQFSNSRSEMNVSTLELGDSALYLCASSFGWESGTDTQYFGPGTRLTVL.